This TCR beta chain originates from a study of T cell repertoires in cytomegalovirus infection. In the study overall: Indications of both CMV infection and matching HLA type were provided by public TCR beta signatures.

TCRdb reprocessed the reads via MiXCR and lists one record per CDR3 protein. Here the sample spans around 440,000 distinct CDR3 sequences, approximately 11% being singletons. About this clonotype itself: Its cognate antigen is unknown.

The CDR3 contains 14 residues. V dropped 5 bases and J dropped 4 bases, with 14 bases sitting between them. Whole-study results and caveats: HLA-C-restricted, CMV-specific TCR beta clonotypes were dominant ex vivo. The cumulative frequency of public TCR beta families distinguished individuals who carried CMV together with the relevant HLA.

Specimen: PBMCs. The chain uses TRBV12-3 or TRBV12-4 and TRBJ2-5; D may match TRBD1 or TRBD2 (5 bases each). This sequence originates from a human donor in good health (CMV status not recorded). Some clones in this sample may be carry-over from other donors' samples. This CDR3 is CASSPLGGPETQYF. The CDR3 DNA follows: TGTGCCAGCAGTCCTCTTGGGGGTCCAGAGACCCAGTACTTC.